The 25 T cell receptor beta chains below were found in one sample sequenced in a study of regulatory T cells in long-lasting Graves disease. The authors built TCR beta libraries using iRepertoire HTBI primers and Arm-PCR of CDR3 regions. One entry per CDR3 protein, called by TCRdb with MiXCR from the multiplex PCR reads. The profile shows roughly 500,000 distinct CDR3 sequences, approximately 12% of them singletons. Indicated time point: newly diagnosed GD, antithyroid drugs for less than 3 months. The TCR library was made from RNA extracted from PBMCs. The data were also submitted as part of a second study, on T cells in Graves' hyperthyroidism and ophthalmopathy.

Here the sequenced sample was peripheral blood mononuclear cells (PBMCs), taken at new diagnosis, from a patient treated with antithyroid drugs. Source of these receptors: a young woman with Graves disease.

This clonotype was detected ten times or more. In nucleotides, the CDR3 is TGTGCCAGCACCGAATCGGCGCCGAATCAGCCCCAGCATTTT. It codes for CASTESAPNQPQHF. This chain joins TRBV6-1 and TRBJ1-5, with D unresolved. CDR1 is MNHNS and CDR2 is SASEGT in the germline V gene. Trimming took 7 bases from V and 4 from J, leaving 14 bases between them. This CDR3 spans 14 amino acids.

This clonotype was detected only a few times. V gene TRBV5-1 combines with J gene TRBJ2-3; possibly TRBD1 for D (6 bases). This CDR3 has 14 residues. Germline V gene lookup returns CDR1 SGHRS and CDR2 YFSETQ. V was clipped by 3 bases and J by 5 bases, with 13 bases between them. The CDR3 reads CASSSWGQGDTQYF. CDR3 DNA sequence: TGCGCCAGCAGCTCGTGGGGGCAGGGAGATACGCAGTATTTT.

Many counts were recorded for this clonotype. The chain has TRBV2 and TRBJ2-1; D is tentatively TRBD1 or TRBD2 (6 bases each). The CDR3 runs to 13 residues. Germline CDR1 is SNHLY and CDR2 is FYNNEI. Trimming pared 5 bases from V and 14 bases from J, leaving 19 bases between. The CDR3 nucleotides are TGTGCCAGCAGTCGTCCGGGGGCCGCAGGGGAGTTCTTC. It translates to CASSRPGAAGEFF.

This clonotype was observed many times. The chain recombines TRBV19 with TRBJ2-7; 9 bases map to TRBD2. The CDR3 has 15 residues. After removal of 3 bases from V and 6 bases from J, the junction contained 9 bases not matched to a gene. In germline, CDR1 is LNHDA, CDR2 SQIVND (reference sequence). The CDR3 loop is CASSIRVAGESEQYF. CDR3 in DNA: TGTGCCAGTAGTATCCGGGTAGCGGGAGAATCCGAGCAGTACTTC.

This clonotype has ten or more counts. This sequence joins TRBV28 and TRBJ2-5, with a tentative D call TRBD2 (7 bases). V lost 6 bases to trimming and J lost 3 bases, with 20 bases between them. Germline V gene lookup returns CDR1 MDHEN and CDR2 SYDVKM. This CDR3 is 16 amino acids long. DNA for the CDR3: TGTGCCAGCAGCCGTGGGGGCGCGGGAGTAGAAGAGACCCAGTACTTC. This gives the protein CASSRGGAGVEETQYF.

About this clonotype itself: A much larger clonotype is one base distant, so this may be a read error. The CDR3 region has the DNA TGTGCCAGCGGCCTACGACTGGGGAGCTCCTACAATGAGCAGTTCTTC. Its protein product is CASGLRLGSSYNEQFF. The genes are TRBV11-2 and TRBJ2-1, with TRBD2 as a possible D gene (5 bases). This CDR3 comprises 16 residues. Between the trimmed V and J ends, which lost 8 bases and 0 bases, there was a span of 17 bases. Germline V gene data show CDR1 as SGHAT and CDR2 as FQNNGV.

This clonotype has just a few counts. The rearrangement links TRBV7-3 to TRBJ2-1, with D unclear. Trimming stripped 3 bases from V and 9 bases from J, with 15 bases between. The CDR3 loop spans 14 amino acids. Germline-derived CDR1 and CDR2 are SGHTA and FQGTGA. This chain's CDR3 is CASSFQSARGEQFF. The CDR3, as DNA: TGTGCCAGCAGCTTCCAGTCAGCGAGAGGTGAGCAGTTCTTC.

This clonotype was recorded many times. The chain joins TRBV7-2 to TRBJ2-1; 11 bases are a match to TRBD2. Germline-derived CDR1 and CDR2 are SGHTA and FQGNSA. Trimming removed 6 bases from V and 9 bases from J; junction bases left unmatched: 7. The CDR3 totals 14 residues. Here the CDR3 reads CASSVAGGPGEQFF. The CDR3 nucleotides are TGTGCCAGCAGTGTAGCGGGAGGGCCCGGTGAGCAGTTCTTC.

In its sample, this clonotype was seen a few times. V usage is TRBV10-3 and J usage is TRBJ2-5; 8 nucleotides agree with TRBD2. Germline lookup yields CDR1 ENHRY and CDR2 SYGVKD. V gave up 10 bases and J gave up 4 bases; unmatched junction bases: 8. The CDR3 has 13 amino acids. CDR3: CATAAGALETQYF. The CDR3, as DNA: TGTGCCACGGCAGCGGGAGCGCTAGAGACCCAGTACTTC.

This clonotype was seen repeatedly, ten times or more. Written as DNA, the CDR3 is TGCAGCGTACACAGTCAAAACATTCAGTACTTC. Its protein product is CSVHSQNIQYF. This rearrangement joins TRBV29-1 to TRBJ2-4; D is unresolved. Germline CDR1 SQVTM, CDR2 ANQGSEA. The CDR3 sequence is 11 residues long. The V gene lost 6 bases and the J gene lost 5 bases, with 8 bases spanning the gap.

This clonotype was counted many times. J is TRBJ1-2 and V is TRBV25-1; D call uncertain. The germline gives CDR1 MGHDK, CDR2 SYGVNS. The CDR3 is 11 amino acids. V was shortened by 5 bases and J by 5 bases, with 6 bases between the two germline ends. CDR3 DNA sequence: TGTGCCAGCAGTTGGGGTTATGGCTACACCTTC. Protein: CASSWGYGYTF.

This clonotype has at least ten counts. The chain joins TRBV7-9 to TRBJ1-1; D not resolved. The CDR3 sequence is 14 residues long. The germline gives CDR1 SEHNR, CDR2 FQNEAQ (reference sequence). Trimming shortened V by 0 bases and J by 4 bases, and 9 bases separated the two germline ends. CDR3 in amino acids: CASSLAMSVTEAFF. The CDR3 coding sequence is TGTGCCAGCAGCTTAGCCATGTCCGTCACTGAAGCTTTCTTT.

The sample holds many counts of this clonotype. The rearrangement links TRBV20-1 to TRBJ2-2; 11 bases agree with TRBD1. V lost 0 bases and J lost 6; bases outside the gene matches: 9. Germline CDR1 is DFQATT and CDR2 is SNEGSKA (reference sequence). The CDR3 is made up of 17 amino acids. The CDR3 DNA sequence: TGCAGTGCTAGAGATCCGGGACAGGGGGTTAGGTCCGGGGAGCTGTTTTTT. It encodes CSARDPGQGVRSGELFF.

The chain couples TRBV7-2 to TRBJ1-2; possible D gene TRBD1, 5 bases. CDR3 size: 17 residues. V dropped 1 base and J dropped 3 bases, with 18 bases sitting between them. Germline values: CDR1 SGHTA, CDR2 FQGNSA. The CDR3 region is CASSLVGTGRLYYGYTF. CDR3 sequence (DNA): TGTGCCAGCAGCTTAGTTGGAACAGGTCGACTCTACTATGGCTACACCTTC. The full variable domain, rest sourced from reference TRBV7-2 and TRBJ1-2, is GAGVSQSPSNKVTEKGKDVELRCDPISGHTALYWYRQSLGQGLEFLIYFQGNSAPDKSGLPSDRFSAERTGGSVSTLTIQRTQQEDSAVYLCASSLVGTGRLYYGYTFGSGTRLTVV.

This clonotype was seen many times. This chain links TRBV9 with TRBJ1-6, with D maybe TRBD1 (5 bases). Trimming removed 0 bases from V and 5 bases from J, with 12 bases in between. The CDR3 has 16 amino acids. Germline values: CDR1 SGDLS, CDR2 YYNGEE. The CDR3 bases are TGTGCCAGCAGCGTAGAGGCAGGGAGTCATAATTCACCCCTCCACTTT. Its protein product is CASSVEAGSHNSPLHF.

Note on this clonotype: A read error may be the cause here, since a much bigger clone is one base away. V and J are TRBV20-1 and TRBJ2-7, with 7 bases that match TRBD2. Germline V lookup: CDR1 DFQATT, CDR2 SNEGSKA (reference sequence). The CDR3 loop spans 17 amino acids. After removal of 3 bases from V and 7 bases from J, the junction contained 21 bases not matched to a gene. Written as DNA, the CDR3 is TGCAGTGCTAGTGGAGGTCAGCGGGATCGATCCTACAATGAGCAGTACTTC. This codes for CSASGGQRDRSYNEQYF.

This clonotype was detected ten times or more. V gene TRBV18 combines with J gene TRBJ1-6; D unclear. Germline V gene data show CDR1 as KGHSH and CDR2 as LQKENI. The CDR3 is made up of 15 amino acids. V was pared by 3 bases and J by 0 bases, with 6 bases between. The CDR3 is CASSPESSYNSPLHF. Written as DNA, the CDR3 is TGTGCCAGCTCACCGGAGAGCTCCTATAATTCACCCCTCCACTTT. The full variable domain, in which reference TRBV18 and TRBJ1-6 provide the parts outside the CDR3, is NAGVMQNPRHLVRRRGQEARLRCSPMKGHSHVYWYRQLPEEGLKFMVYLQKENIIDESGMPKERFSAEFPKEGPSILRIQQVVRGDSAAYFCASSPESSYNSPLHFGNGTRLTVT.

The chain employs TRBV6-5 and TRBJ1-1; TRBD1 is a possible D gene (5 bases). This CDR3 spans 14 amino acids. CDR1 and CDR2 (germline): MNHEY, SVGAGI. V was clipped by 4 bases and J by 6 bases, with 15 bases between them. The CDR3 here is CASSSNPGGAEAFF. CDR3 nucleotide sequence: TGTGCCAGCAGTTCGAACCCCGGGGGAGCTGAAGCTTTCTTT.

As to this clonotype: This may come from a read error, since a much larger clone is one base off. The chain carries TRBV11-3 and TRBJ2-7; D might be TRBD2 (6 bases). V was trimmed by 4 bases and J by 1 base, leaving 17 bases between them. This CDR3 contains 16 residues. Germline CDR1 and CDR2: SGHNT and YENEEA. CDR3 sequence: CASSSFMGTGSYEQYF. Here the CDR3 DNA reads TGTGCCAGCAGCTCTTTTATGGGGACTGGATCCTACGAGCAGTACTTC.

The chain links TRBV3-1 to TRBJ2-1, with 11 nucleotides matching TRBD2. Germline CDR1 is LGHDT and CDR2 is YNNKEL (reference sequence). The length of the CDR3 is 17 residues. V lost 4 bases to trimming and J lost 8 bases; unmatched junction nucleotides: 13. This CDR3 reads CASSRLPGTSGSYEQFF. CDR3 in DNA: TGTGCCAGCAGCCGCCTACCGGGAACTAGCGGGAGTTATGAGCAGTTCTTC.

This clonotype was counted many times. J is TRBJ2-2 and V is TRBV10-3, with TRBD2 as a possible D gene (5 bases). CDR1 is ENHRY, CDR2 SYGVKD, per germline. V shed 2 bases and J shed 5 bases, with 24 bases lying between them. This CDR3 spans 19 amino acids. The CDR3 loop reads CAISEGAGILLGKTGELFF. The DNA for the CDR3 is TGTGCCATCAGTGAGGGCGCAGGCATACTTCTCGGGAAAACCGGGGAGCTGTTTTTT.

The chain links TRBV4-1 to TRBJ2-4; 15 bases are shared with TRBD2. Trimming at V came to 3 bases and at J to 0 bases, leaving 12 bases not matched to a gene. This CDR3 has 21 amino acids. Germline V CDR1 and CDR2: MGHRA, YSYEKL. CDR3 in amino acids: CASSHGTMGLAGGLAKNIQYF. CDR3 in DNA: TGCGCCAGCAGCCACGGAACTATGGGACTAGCGGGAGGTCTAGCCAAAAACATTCAGTACTTC.

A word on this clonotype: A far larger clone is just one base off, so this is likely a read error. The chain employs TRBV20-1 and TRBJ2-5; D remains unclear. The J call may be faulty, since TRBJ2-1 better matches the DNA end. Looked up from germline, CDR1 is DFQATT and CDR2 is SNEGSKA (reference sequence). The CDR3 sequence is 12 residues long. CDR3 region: CSAKHSYNEQFF. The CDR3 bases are TGCAGTGCTAAACACTCCTACAATGAGCAGTTCTTC.

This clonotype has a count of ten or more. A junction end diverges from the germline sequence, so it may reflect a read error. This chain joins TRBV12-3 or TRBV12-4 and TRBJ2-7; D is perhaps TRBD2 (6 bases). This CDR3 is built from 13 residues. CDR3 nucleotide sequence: TGTGCCAGCAGTTACCGGCCCCGAGGGACTCAAGACTTC. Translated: CASSYRPRGTQDF.

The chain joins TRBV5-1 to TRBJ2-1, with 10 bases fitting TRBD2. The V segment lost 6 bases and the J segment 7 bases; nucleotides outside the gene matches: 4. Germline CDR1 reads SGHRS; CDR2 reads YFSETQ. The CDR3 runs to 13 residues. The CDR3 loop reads CASKAGGNNEQFF. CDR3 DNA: TGCGCCAGCAAAGCGGGAGGGAATAATGAGCAGTTCTTC. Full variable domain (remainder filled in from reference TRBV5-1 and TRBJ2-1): KAGVTQTPRYLIKTRGQQVTLSCSPISGHRSVSWYQQTPGQGLQFLFEYFSETQRNKGNFPGRFSGRQFSNSRSEMNVSTLELGDSALYLCASKAGGNNEQFFGPGTRLTVL.